The 18 T cell receptor beta chains listed next were all sequenced from one sample in a study of blood T cells in healthy people across ages. A J-beta primer mix and a sample-barcoded 5' primer were used in a second PCR of about 7 to 12 cycles. TCRdb analysed the 5' RACE reads with MiXCR anew, one entry per CDR3 protein. The data show some 670,000 distinct CDR3 sequences, with roughly half seen just once and roughly 14% held by the top ten. Sample: blood. Source of these receptors: a woman older than 75 in good health.

The rearrangement joins TRBV29-1 to TRBJ2-7; 9 bases map to TRBD1. The CDR3 runs to 14 residues. Germline V lookup: CDR1 SQVTM, CDR2 ANQGSEA. V was pared by 3 bases and J by 3 bases, with 6 bases of the junction left unmatched. CDR3 loop: CSVEMGQGNYEQYF. Here the CDR3 DNA reads TGCAGCGTTGAGATGGGACAGGGCAACTACGAGCAGTACTTC.

Ten or more counts support this clonotype. V is TRBV9 and J is TRBJ2-7, with a tentative D call TRBD2 (6 bases). The CDR3 has 17 amino acids. V was shortened by 0 bases and J by 3 bases, with 19 bases between the two germline ends. Germline V CDR1 and CDR2: SGDLS, YYNGEE. CDR3 in amino acids: CASSVALWGDGFYEQYF. In DNA, the CDR3 is TGTGCCAGCAGCGTAGCTTTGTGGGGGGACGGTTTCTACGAGCAGTACTTC.

In regard to this clonotype: A much larger clone differs by one base, so this may be a read error. The chain recombines TRBV5-1 with TRBJ1-2; weak D call: TRBD1 (5 bases). Germline CDR1 SGHRS, CDR2 YFSETQ. The CDR3 consists of 15 residues. CDR3 nucleotides: TGCGCCGGCAGCTTGGACACGGCGGGTGGCTATGGCTACACCTTC. This encodes CAGSLDTAGGYGYTF.

As concerns this clonotype: A much bigger clone sits one base away, suggesting this may be a read error. The chain employs TRBV6-4 and TRBJ2-1, with a possible D match to TRBD2 (5 bases). The assigned J gene may be wrong: the sequence end matches TRBJ2-7 better. Germline CDR1 MRHNA, CDR2 SNTAGT. The CDR3 is made up of 16 amino acids. The CDR3 DNA reads TGTGCCAGCAGTGACGGGCTAGCAAAGGCCTACAATGAGCAGTACTTC. Its translation: CASSDGLAKAYNEQYF.

This clonotype was detected ten times or more. This chain joins TRBV7-2 and TRBJ2-7; 10 positions agree with TRBD2. Germline CDR1 reads SGHTA; CDR2 reads FQGNSA. Trimming took 3 bases from V and 2 from J; bases not matched to a gene: 4. The CDR3 runs to 15 residues. Here the CDR3 reads CASSLGLAFTYEQYF. The CDR3, as DNA: TGTGCCAGCAGCTTGGGACTAGCGTTCACCTACGAGCAGTACTTC.

The chain recombines TRBV7-8 with TRBJ1-6; 8 positions agree with TRBD1. The CDR3 sequence is 15 residues long. The trim removed 5 bases at V and 5 bases at J, leaving 5 bases unmatched. Germline lookup yields CDR1 SGHVS and CDR2 FQNEAQ. CDR3 nucleotide sequence: TGTGCCAGCAGCGCCGGGACAGGCGATAATTCACCCCTCCACTTT. Amino acids: CASSAGTGDNSPLHF.

This clonotype occurred a few times. This chain joins TRBV10-3 and TRBJ2-1; TRBD2 matches 15 bases. The CDR3 runs 18 residues. J lost 1 base, V lost 6 bases, and 7 bases had no gene match. Germline CDR1 is ENHRY and CDR2 is SYGVKD. CDR3 protein: CAISRLGLAGGSYNEQFF. DNA of the CDR3: TGTGCCATCAGCAGATTGGGACTAGCGGGAGGTTCCTACAATGAGCAGTTCTTC.

In regard to this clonotype: One end of the junction does not line up with germline, which may come from a read error. V and J are TRBV20-1 and TRBJ1-2; TRBD1 is a possible D gene (6 bases). Looked up from germline, CDR1 is DFQATT and CDR2 is SNEGSKA (reference sequence). CDR3 size: 13 residues. DNA for the CDR3: TGCAGTGCTCGATGGACAGTTAACTATAGCTACACCTTC. It translates to CSARWTVNYSYTF.

This sequence joins TRBV12-3 or TRBV12-4 and TRBJ2-3; D is possibly TRBD1 (5 bases). This CDR3 has 11 amino acids. Between the trimmed V and J ends, which lost 9 bases and 7 bases, there was a span of 11 bases. The CDR3 spells CARARENTQYF. The DNA for the CDR3 is TGTGCCAGAGCCAGGGAAAATACGCAGTATTTT.

The chain is built from TRBV6-5 and TRBJ1-2; D remains ambiguous. Germline V lookup: CDR1 MNHEY, CDR2 SVGAGI. CDR3 length equals 13 residues. Trimming removed 6 bases from V and 5 bases from J, with 13 bases in between. The CDR3 spells CASRIPGQYGYTF. In DNA, the CDR3 is TGTGCCAGCAGAATTCCCGGGCAGTATGGCTACACCTTC.

This chain joins TRBV29-1 and TRBJ2-1; 10 positions agree with TRBD2. The V gene's germline CDR1 is SQVTM and CDR2 ANQGSEA. Trimming removed 3 bases from V and 4 bases from J; junction bases left unmatched: 3. The CDR3 is 14 amino acids. The CDR3 is CSVEVSGRYNEQFF. In nucleotides, the CDR3 is TGCAGCGTTGAGGTTAGCGGGAGGTACAATGAGCAGTTCTTC.

A remark on this clonotype: Just one base apart from a much larger clone, this may be a read error. The CDR3 DNA follows: TGTGCCACCTGCAGGTCGACTAGCTACGAGCAGTACTTC. This translates into CATCRSTSYEQYF. The V gene is TRBV15, the J gene TRBJ2-7; the D gene is possibly TRBD2 (6 bases). This CDR3 is 13 amino acids long. Germline V gives CDR1 LNHNV, CDR2 YYDKDF (reference sequence).

This clonotype was counted many times. V is TRBV7-2 and J is TRBJ2-1; a weak D match, TRBD2 (5 bases). Trimming pared 1 base from V and 2 bases from J, leaving 9 bases between. Germline assignment: CDR1 SGHTA and CDR2 FQGNSA. CDR3 length equals 15 residues. CDR3 sequence: CASSLVTGTYNEQFF. In DNA, the CDR3 is TGTGCCAGCAGCTTAGTGACGGGGACCTACAATGAGCAGTTCTTC.

The rearrangement joins TRBV4-1 to TRBJ2-1, with unresolved D. In germline, CDR1 is MGHRA, CDR2 YSYEKL. V lost 3 bases and J lost 7, with 10 bases in between. The CDR3 length is 13 residues. The CDR3 loop is CASSHPSRNEQFF. CDR3 DNA sequence: TGCGCCAGCAGCCATCCCTCCAGGAATGAGCAGTTCTTC.

This clonotype showed up just a few times. This sequence joins TRBV3-1 and TRBJ2-1; 10 nucleotides line up with TRBD2. Germline CDR1 LGHDT, CDR2 YNNKEL (reference sequence). The V and J ends lost 2 bases and 4 bases, in that order; junction bases with no gene match: 2. The CDR3 loop spans 15 amino acids. CDR3 sequence reads: CASSQTSGAYNEQFF. The CDR3 bases are TGTGCCAGCAGCCAAACTAGCGGGGCTTACAATGAGCAGTTCTTC.

Ten or more counts support this clonotype. The chain employs TRBV7-3 and TRBJ2-1; 10 bases match TRBD2. The ends lost 2 bases at V and 7 bases at J; junction bases unmatched: 5. Looked up from germline, CDR1 is SGHTA and CDR2 is FQGTGA. The CDR3 has 15 residues. The CDR3 coding sequence is TGTGCCAGCAGCTTATTTACTAGCGGGATAAATGAGCAGTTCTTC. Its translation is CASSLFTSGINEQFF.

This clonotype has ten or more counts. V gene TRBV7-2 combines with J gene TRBJ2-1; TRBD1 agrees at 7 bases. The germline gives CDR1 SGHTA, CDR2 FQGNSA. CDR3 size: 16 residues. V trimming: 5 bases; J trimming: 0 bases; junction bases outside the gene matches: 7. CDR3 loop: CASSPHRGSSYNEQFF. The CDR3 DNA follows: TGTGCCAGCAGCCCTCACAGGGGAAGCTCCTACAATGAGCAGTTCTTC.

The chain has TRBV29-1 and TRBJ1-5; possible D gene TRBD1, 6 bases. The germline CDR1 and CDR2 sequences are SQVTM and ANQGSEA. This CDR3 is 13 amino acids long. Trimming stripped 7 bases from V and 5 bases from J, with 15 bases between. CDR3 loop: CSAGGGFDQPQHF. CDR3 in DNA: TGCAGCGCCGGAGGGGGTTTTGATCAGCCCCAGCATTTT.